This T cell receptor (beta chain) was identified during a study of cytomegalovirus exposure and HLA in healthy donors. Study information: In an earlier analysis, approximately 120 million unique TCR beta sequences were found from 150 million to 200 million T cells. Study-wide findings and caveats: An assumption of roughly uniform sequencing depth across donors underlay the presence/absence analyses. In terms of immune exposure information, only CMV serostatus was available. A missense variant in DCLRE1C was later tied to TCR beta V- and J-gene trimming.

The PCR employed 60 Vbeta primers together with 13 Jbeta primers. Produced via immunoSEQ multiplex PCR; TCRdb's table is partial and in-frame only. The sample has tens of thousands of clones, around 10% seen once; the top ten hold approximately 24%. Remarks on this clone: Its target is unknown.

The CDR3 consists of 13 residues. Trimming at V came to 7 bases and at J to 6 bases, leaving 9 bases not matched to a gene. Germline loops: CDR1 SQVTM, CDR2 ANQGSEA. The material sequenced was PBMCs. V gene TRBV29-1 combines with J gene TRBJ1-1; 9 positions match TRBD1. The receptor was isolated from a man in his 60s in good health and CMV-seropositive. CDR3 coding DNA: TGCAGCGCTAGGCAAACAGGGGGCCCTGAAGCTTTCTTT. Amino acids: CSARQTGGPEAFF. The full variable domain, with the rest looked up from reference TRBV29-1 and TRBJ1-1, is SAVISQKPSRDICQRGTSLTIQCQVDSQVTMMFWYRQQPGQSLTLIATANQGSEATYESGFVIDKFPISRPNLTFSTLTVSNMSPEDSSIYLCSARQTGGPEAFFGQGTRLTVV.